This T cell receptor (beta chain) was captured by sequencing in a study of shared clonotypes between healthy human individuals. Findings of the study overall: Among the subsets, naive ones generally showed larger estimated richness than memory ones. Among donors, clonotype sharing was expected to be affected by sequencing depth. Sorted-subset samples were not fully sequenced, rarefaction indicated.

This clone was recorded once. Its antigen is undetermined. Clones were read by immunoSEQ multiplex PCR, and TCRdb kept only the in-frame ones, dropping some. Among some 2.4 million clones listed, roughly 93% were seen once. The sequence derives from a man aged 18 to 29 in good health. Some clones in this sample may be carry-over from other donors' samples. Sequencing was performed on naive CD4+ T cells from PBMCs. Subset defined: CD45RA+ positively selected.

In nucleotides, the CDR3 is TGTGCCAGCAGAGGGGAAGGGAGCACCGGGGAGCTGTTTTTT. It translates to CASRGEGSTGELFF. This chain links TRBV2 with TRBJ2-2; either TRBD1 or TRBD2 may fit D (5 bases each). CDR1 is SNHLY and CDR2 is FYNNEI in the germline V gene. Trimming took off 6 bases at V and 4 bases at J, with 12 bases between the two ends. This CDR3 contains 14 residues.